Sequencing of this TCR beta chain was carried out in a study of cytomegalovirus exposure and HLA in healthy donors. Study summary: Assignment to the Caucasian-associated ancestry cluster applied to more than 75% of the approximately 400 genotyped donors.

60 Vbeta and 13 Jbeta primers were used in PCR. Repertoires were generated with immunoSEQ multiplex PCR, while TCRdb's copy carries only in-frame clones and drops some. The sample lists about 180,000 clones, over 70% occurring once. Study-wide points: CMV serostatus was the sole immune exposure information available. The investigators catalogued 150 or so TCR beta chains as cytomegalovirus-associated.

Every donor was a healthy person donating bone marrow. With regard to this clone: Its antigen is still unknown.

Trimming pared 2 bases from V and 0 bases from J, leaving 9 bases between. Looked up from germline, CDR1 is LGHNA and CDR2 is YSLEER. This CDR3 spans 15 amino acids. J is TRBJ2-3 and V is TRBV4-3, with D perhaps TRBD1 (5 bases). The sequencing sample was made of PBMCs. This clonotype was sampled from a woman aged 50 to 60 in good health and CMV-seronegative. CDR3 sequence (DNA): TGCGCCAGCAGCCAACTCAAGGGGAGCACAGATACGCAGTATTTT. Its translation: CASSQLKGSTDTQYF.